Below are 20 T cell receptor beta chains sequenced from a single sample in a study of Tregs in tolerant kidney transplant recipients. TCRdb's table, derived via immunoSEQ multiplex PCR, lists solely in-frame clones and lacks some. Its table records about 52,000 clones. Sample: CD4+ T cells from blood, taken before the transplant. The receptors originated from a human donor who received a combined kidney and bone marrow transplant.

A note on this clone: Read sequence stops 3 residues before the CDR3 end, and the germline J gene provides the missing end. J is TRBJ2-2 and V is TRBV20-1; TRBD2 might be the D (6 bases). Deletions cut 5 bases from V and 2 bases from J, with 9 bases between. The CDR3 length is 13 residues. The germline V gene encodes CDR1 DFQATT and CDR2 SNEGSKA (reference sequence). CDR3: CSAGGSNTGELFF. The part of the CDR3 DNA that was read is TGCAGTGCTGGGGGGAGTAACACCGGGGAG.

Regarding this clone: The sequenced fragment ends 3 residues before the CDR3 boundary, so the rest is inferred from the germline J gene. The J gene is TRBJ2-3, the V gene TRBV7-2; possible D gene TRBD2, 6 bases. Deletions cut 1 base from V and 0 bases from J, with 8 bases between. CDR3 size: 15 residues. Germline V lookup: CDR1 SGHTA, CDR2 FQGNSA. The CDR3 DNA, read in part, is TGTGCCAGCAGCTTAGGACTAGTGAGCACAGATACG. The encoded protein is CASSLGLVSTDT. The entire CDR3 is CASSLGLVSTDTQYF.

A remark on this clone: The read ends 3 residues shy of where the CDR3 ends; the end is completed using the germline J gene. The chain combines TRBV19 with TRBJ2-1; 7 nucleotides align to TRBD2. The CDR3 totals 15 residues. Germline CDR1 reads LNHDA; CDR2 reads SQIVND (reference sequence). With 6 bases clipped from V and 3 bases from J, the junction kept 8 bases outside the gene matches. The DNA read from the CDR3 is TGTGCCAGTAGCCTTGCCGCTAGCGGCTACAATGAG. Amino acids: CASSLAASGYNE. The CDR3 in full is CASSLAASGYNEQFF.

The covered CDR3 bases are TGTGCCAGCAGTTTCCGGAATGAG. The encoded protein is CASSFRNE. In full, the CDR3 is CASSFRNEQFF. The rearrangement uses TRBV2 and TRBJ2-1; D not certain. The read halts 3 residues ahead of the CDR3 end, with the missing end drawn from the germline J gene. CDR1 and CDR2 from the germline V gene are SNHLY and FYNNEI. The V end was cut by 5 bases, the J end by 7 bases, with 6 bases between. CDR3 length: 11 residues.

CDR3 bases read: TGTGCCAGCAGTGACCAGGGGGCGTTGAATGGC. Translating it yields CASSDQGALNG. The entire CDR3 is CASSDQGALNGYTF. J is TRBJ1-2 and V is TRBV2; TRBD1 agrees at 8 bases. The read ends 3 residues early relative to the CDR3; the germline J gene fills the gap. CDR1 is SNHLY, CDR2 FYNNEI, per germline. The CDR3 covers 14 residues. The V segment lost 3 bases and the J segment 6 bases; nucleotides outside the gene matches: 6. Together with reference TRBV2 and TRBJ1-2, the CDR3 gives the full variable domain: EPEVTQTPSHQVTQMGQEVILRCVPISNHLYFYWYRQILGQKVEFLVSFYNNEISEKSEIFDDQFSVERPDGSNFTLKIRSTKLEDSAMYFCASSDQGALNGYTFGSGTRLTVV.

On this clone: The read finishes 3 residues shy of the CDR3 end, and the germline J gene is used to complete it. The J gene is TRBJ2-7, the V gene TRBV5-1; 9 nucleotides match TRBD2. The CDR3 length is 16 residues. With 2 bases clipped from V and 1 base from J, the junction kept 7 bases outside the gene matches. Germline V gives CDR1 SGHRS, CDR2 YFSETQ. CDR3 bases read: TGCGCCAGCAGCTTAAAATCAGCGGGGGGTTCCTACGAG. It codes for CASSLKSAGGSYE. The entire CDR3 protein is CASSLKSAGGSYEQYF.

Comment on this clone: With the read ending 3 residues before the CDR3 end, the germline J gene is used to fill in that end. The chain joins TRBV6-2 or TRBV6-3 to TRBJ1-1; TRBD1 agrees at 9 bases. This CDR3 contains 16 residues. Germline values: CDR1 MNHEY, CDR2 SVGEGT. The V segment lost 2 bases and the J segment 3 bases; nucleotides outside the gene matches: 7. CDR3: CASSYGTGILDTEAFF. CDR3 DNA (partial): TGTGCCAGCAGTTACGGGACAGGGATATTGGACACTGAA.

To note about this clone: The read gets to within 3 residues of the CDR3 end, and the germline J gene fills in the rest. The V gene is TRBV5-1, the J gene TRBJ1-6; D is undetermined. The length of the CDR3 is 16 residues. The germline CDR1 and CDR2 sequences are SGHRS and YFSETQ. The V gene lost 3 bases and the J gene lost 5 bases, with 15 bases spanning the gap. The DNA read from the CDR3 is TGCGCCAGCAGCTCTAGAGCGAGACCCCATAATTCACCC. Protein sequence: CASSSRARPHNSP. The CDR3 in its entirety is CASSSRARPHNSPLHF.

Comment on this clone: The read comes to an end 3 residues before the CDR3 does, leaving the germline J gene to fill in the end. The chain combines TRBV6-1 with TRBJ1-2; a weak D match, TRBD1 (5 bases). The CDR3 extends over 14 amino acids. The germline V gene encodes CDR1 MNHNS and CDR2 SASEGT. Here the CDR3 reads CASSDMSAGRGYTF. The part of the CDR3 DNA that was read is TGTGCCAGCAGTGACATGAGTGCAGGGAGAGGC.

In regard to this clone: Read data end 3 residues before the CDR3 end; the end is taken from the germline J gene. This chain joins TRBV7-2 and TRBJ2-7; TRBD2 is a possible D gene (6 bases). This CDR3 comprises 15 residues. The V gene's germline CDR1 is SGHTA and CDR2 FQGNSA. The germline V and J ends were trimmed by 4 bases and 3 bases, with 16 bases remaining between them. The sequenced part of the CDR3 DNA is TGTGCCAGCAGCTATCCCGGGACTCCCAGCTACGAG. It yields the protein CASSYPGTPSYE. The CDR3, in full, reads CASSYPGTPSYEQYF.

With respect to this clone: The read ends 3 residues shy of where the CDR3 ends; the end is completed using the germline J gene. The rearrangement links TRBV2 to TRBJ1-4, with 8 bases identical to TRBD1. V was pared by 7 bases and J by 5 bases, with 6 bases of the junction left unmatched. Germline CDR1 is SNHLY and CDR2 is FYNNEI. The CDR3 extends over 14 amino acids. The sequenced part of the CDR3 DNA is TGTGCCAGCACACAAGACAGGGGAAATGAAAAA. The encoded protein is CASTQDRGNEK. The full CDR3 is CASTQDRGNEKLFF.

With regard to this clone: With the read ending 3 residues before the CDR3 end, the germline J gene is used to fill in that end. V gene TRBV2 combines with J gene TRBJ2-5, with D unclear. Germline assignment: CDR1 SNHLY and CDR2 FYNNEI. This CDR3 contains 11 residues. The V end was cut by 6 bases, the J end by 5 bases, with 7 bases between. The CDR3 DNA, read in part, is TGTGCCAGCAGAATCGGTGAGACC. Residues: CASRIGET. The full CDR3 reads CASRIGETQYF.

As to this clone: The observed sequence ends 3 residues before the CDR3 terminus, with the missing tail filled in from the germline J gene. The chain recombines TRBV29-1 with TRBJ1-1; 8 bases line up with TRBD1. This CDR3 region has 15 residues. Germline assignment: CDR1 SQVTM and CDR2 ANQGSEA. The V segment lost 1 base and the J segment 1 base; nucleotides outside the gene matches: 5. Here the CDR3 reads CSVEVLGQENTEAFF. The DNA read from the CDR3 is TGCAGCGTTGAAGTCCTGGGACAGGAGAACACTGAA.

Comment on this clone: The CDR3 end is not reached by the read, which stops 3 residues before it; the germline J gene fills it in. The chain recombines TRBV18 with TRBJ2-7; 9 nucleotides agree with TRBD2. The CDR3 covers 15 residues. Per the germline V gene, CDR1 is KGHSH and CDR2 is LQKENI. The V segment lost 3 bases and the J segment 2 bases; nucleotides outside the gene matches: 5. The CDR3: CASSPGLAGTYEQYF. CDR3 DNA (partial): TGTGCCAGCTCACCCGGGCTAGCGGGGACCTACGAG.

Points on this clone: From the germline J gene comes the end of the CDR3, since the read stops 3 residues before it. The chain carries TRBV19 and TRBJ2-1, with 11 bases lining up with TRBD2. CDR3 length equals 14 residues. Trimming took 6 bases from V and 8 from J; bases not matched to a gene: 6. Germline V gene lookup returns CDR1 LNHDA and CDR2 SQIVND (reference sequence). The DNA read from the CDR3 is TGTGCCAGTAGAGGGGGACTAGCGGTCCATGAG. This translates into CASRGGLAVHE. The whole CDR3 reads CASRGGLAVHEQFF.

As for this clone: The read comes to an end 3 residues before the CDR3 does, leaving the germline J gene to fill in the end. The chain uses TRBV30 and TRBJ2-7, with D possibly TRBD1 on 5 matching bases. The germline CDR1 and CDR2 sequences are GTSNPN and SVGIG (reference sequence). This CDR3 has 13 residues. The V gene lost 2 bases and the J gene lost 6 bases, with 14 bases spanning the gap. The CDR3 sequence: CAWSSSSTGEQYF. The DNA read from the CDR3 is TGTGCCTGGAGTTCTTCGAGTACAGGCGAG.

Regarding this clone: With the read ending 3 residues before the CDR3 end, the germline J gene is used to fill in that end. The J gene is TRBJ2-2, the V gene TRBV5-1, with unresolved D. The CDR3 has 14 amino acids. CDR1 and CDR2 (germline): SGHRS, YFSETQ. The germline V and J ends were trimmed by 1 base and 1 base, with 5 bases remaining between them. The CDR3 protein is CASSLILNTGELFF. The part of the CDR3 DNA that was read is TGCGCCAGCAGCTTGATACTGAACACCGGGGAG.

Concerning this clone itself: Sequencing ends 3 residues short of the CDR3 end; the germline J gene provides the rest. The J gene is TRBJ1-2, the V gene TRBV11-3, with 9 bases identical to TRBD1. The ends lost 6 bases at V and 5 bases at J; junction bases unmatched: 4. Looked up from germline, CDR1 is SGHNT and CDR2 is YENEEA. This CDR3 is built from 13 residues. The CDR3 here is CASSFGQGYGYTF. The part of the CDR3 DNA that was read is TGTGCCAGCAGTTTCGGACAGGGGTATGGC.

Worth noting for this clone: The read ends 3 residues before the CDR3 terminus; that terminus is restored from the germline J gene. The V gene is TRBV20-1, the J gene TRBJ2-3, with TRBD2 matching 7 bases. The CDR3 is made up of 14 amino acids. Per the germline V gene, CDR1 is DFQATT and CDR2 is SNEGSKA (reference sequence). V was pared by 4 bases and J by 0 bases, with 4 bases of the junction left unmatched. The CDR3 spells CSATSGPSTDTQYF. CDR3 DNA (partial): TGCAGTGCTACTAGCGGTCCTAGCACAGATACG.

In regard to this clone: The read terminates 3 residues before the CDR3 end, so the remaining end is supplied by the germline J gene. V gene TRBV5-1 combines with J gene TRBJ2-5; 16 positions match TRBD2. With 4 bases clipped from V and 3 bases from J, the junction kept 3 bases outside the gene matches. CDR3 length: 16 residues. Germline V CDR1 and CDR2: SGHRS, YFSETQ. The CDR3 bases that were read are TGCGCCAGCAGCCAGGGGACTAGCGGGAGGGAAGAGACC. Its protein product is CASSQGTSGREET. The entire CDR3 is CASSQGTSGREETQYF. Full variable domain (rest looked up from reference TRBV5-1 and TRBJ2-5): KAGVTQTPRYLIKTRGQQVTLSCSPISGHRSVSWYQQTPGQGLQFLFEYFSETQRNKGNFPGRFSGRQFSNSRSEMNVSTLELGDSALYLCASSQGTSGREETQYFGPGTRLLVL.